This T cell receptor (beta chain) derives from a study of CD8 T cells in Susac syndrome. General study results and limits: The study's TCR sequencing and HLA analysis drew on a certain number of individuals. That number was acknowledged as relatively small.

After extraction with the RNeasy kit, 0.5 to 1 ug of the RNA was reverse transcribed using random hexamers. TCRdb called the immunoSEQ multiplex PCR reads again in MiXCR, with one record for every CDR3 protein. This table holds approximately 110,000 distinct CDR3 sequences, around 94% found once. V was trimmed by 7 bases and J by 4 bases, leaving 14 bases between them. This CDR3 is built from 13 residues. The germline V gene has CDR1 LNHDA and CDR2 SQIVND (reference sequence). Concerning this clonotype: Its antigen is undetermined.

Negative magnetic isolation gave CD8+ and CD4+ cells; FACS enriched CD8+ TEMRA. The receptor comes from a human donor in good health. The V gene is TRBV19, the J gene TRBJ2-7, with D possibly called TRBD1 or TRBD2 (5 bases each). Input material: CD4+ T cells from PBMCs. The CDR3, as DNA: TGTGCCAGTAAACCGGGACGGGCGTACGAGCAGTACTTC. This gives the protein CASKPGRAYEQYF.